This TCR beta chain was observed in a study of glioma-infiltrating T cells after dendritic cell vaccination. Trimming stripped 5 bases from V and 0 bases from J, with 19 bases between. This CDR3 is 18 amino acids long. From germline, CDR1 is SGHVS and CDR2 FNYEAQ. Time point noted: after dendritic cell vaccination, including at tumor progression/relapse. Libraries were prepared by immunoSEQ multiplex PCR; TCRdb keeps only in-frame clonotypes and omits some of them. The sample records approximately 85,000 clones, around 85% being singletons. This sequence was found in a human donor with glioblastoma. This specimen was blood, taken after dendritic cell vaccination. The chain joins TRBV7-6 to TRBJ1-4; perhaps TRBD1 as D (6 bases). The CDR3 nucleotides read TGTGCCAGCAGCCCCCGGACAGTTAAGCCTTCAACTAATGAAAAACTGTTTTTT. Amino acids: CASSPRTVKPSTNEKLFF.